Sequencing of this T cell receptor (beta chain) was carried out in a study of CD8+ T cells in alopecia areata. Study-wide context: Among treated patients, oral tofacitinib was administered at 5 to 10 mg twice daily. Affected scalp percentage gauged treated patients' severity.

With 5 bases clipped from V and 2 bases from J, the junction kept 4 bases outside the gene matches. This CDR3 spans 14 amino acids. CDR1 is SQVTM, CDR2 ANQGSEA, per germline. As the sequencing template, cDNA was produced by extracting RNA and reverse transcribing it. Assay used: immunoSEQ multiplex PCR; TCRdb lists only in-frame clones, some missing. The sample has over 250,000 clones; approximately 60% are singletons. Treatment described: oral pan-JAK inhibitor, 5-10 mg twice daily. The TCR was taken from a human donor with alopecia areata. The sample was CD4+ T cells sorted from blood, taken at week 52, from a patient treated with tofacitinib. The rearrangement uses TRBV29-1 and TRBJ1-2; 11 bases fit TRBD1. CDR3 sequence reads: CSVTGTGGNYGYTF. DNA for the CDR3: TGCAGCGTTACCGGGACAGGGGGAAACTATGGCTACACCTTC.